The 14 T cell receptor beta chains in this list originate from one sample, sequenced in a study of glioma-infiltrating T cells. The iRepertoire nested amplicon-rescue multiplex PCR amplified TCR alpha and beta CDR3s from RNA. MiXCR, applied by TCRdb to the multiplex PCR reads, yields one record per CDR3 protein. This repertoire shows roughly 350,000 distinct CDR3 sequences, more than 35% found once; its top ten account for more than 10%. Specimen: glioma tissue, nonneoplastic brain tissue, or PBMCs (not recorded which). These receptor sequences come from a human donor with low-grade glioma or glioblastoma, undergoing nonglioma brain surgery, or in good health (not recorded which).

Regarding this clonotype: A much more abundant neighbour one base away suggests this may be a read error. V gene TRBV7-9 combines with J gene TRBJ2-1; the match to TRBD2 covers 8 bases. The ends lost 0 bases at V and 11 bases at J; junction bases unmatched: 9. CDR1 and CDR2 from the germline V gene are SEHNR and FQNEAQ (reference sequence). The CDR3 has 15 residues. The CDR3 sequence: CASSLASGRRNKQFF. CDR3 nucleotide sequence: TGTGCCAGCAGCTTAGCGAGCGGGAGAAGGAATAAGCAGTTCTTC. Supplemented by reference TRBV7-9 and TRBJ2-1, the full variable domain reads DTGVSQNPRHKITKRGQNVTFRCDPISEHNRLYWYRQTLGQGPEFLTYFQNEAQLEKSRLLSDRFSAERPKGSFSTLEIQRTEQGDSAMYLCASSLASGRRNKQFFGPGTRLTVL.

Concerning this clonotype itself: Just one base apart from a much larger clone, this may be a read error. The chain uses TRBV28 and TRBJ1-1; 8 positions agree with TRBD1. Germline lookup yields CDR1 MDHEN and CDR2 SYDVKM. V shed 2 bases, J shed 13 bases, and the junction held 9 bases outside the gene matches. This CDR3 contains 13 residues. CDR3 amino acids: CASSLQGAAIDFF. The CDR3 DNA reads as TGTGCCAGCAGTTTACAGGGGGCGGCAATAGATTTCTTT.

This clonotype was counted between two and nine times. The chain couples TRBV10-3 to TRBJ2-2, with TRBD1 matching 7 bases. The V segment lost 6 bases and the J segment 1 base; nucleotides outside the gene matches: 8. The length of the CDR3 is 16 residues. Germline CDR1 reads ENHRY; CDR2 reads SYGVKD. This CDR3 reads CAISDSTGRNTGELFF. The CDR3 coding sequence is TGTGCCATCAGCGACTCGACAGGGCGGAACACCGGGGAGCTGTTTTTT.

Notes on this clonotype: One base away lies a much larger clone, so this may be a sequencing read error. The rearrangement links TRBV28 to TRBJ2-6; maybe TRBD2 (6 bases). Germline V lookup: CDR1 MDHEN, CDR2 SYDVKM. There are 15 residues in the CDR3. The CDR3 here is CVSSSGASGANVLTF. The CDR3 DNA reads TGTGTCAGCAGTTCGGGAGCTTCTGGGGCCAACGTCCTGACTTTC.

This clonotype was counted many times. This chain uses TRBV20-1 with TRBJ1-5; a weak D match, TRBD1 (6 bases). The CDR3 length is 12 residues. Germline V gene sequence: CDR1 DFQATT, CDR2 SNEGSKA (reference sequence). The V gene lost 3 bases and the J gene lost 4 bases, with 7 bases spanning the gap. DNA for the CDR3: TGCAGTGCTAGGCAGGGGAATCAGCCCCAGCATTTT. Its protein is CSARQGNQPQHF.

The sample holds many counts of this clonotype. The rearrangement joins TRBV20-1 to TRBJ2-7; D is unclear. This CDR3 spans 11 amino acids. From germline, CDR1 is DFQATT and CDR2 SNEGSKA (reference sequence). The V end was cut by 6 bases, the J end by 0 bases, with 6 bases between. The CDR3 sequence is CSAPVSYEQYF. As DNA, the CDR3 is TGCAGTGCCCCTGTCTCCTACGAGCAGTACTTC.

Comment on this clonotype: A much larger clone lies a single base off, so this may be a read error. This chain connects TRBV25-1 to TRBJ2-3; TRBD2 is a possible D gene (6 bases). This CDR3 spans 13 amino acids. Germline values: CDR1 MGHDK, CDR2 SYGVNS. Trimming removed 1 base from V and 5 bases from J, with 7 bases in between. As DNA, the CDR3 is TGTGCCAGCAGTGAATCGGAGGGAGATACGCAGTATTTT. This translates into CASSESEGDTQYF.

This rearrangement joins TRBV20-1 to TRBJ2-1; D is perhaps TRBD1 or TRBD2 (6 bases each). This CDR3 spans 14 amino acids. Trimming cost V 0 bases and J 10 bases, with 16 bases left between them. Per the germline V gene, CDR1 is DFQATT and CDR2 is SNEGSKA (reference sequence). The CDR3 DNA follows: TGCAGTGCTAGAGATGCCGGGGGCGCCTACGAGCAGTTCTTC. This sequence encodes CSARDAGGAYEQFF.

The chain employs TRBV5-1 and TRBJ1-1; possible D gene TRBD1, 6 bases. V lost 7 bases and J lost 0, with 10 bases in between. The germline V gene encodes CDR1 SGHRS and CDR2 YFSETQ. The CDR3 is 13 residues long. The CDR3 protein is CASAGQVNTEAFF. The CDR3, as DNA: TGCGCCAGCGCGGGACAAGTGAACACTGAAGCTTTCTTT.

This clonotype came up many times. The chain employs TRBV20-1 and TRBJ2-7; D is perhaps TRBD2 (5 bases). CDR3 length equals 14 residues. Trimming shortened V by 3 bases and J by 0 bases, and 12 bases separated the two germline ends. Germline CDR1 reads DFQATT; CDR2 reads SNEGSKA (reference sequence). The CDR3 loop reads CSASNSGSSYEQYF. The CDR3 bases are TGCAGTGCTAGTAACAGCGGAAGCTCCTACGAGCAGTACTTC.

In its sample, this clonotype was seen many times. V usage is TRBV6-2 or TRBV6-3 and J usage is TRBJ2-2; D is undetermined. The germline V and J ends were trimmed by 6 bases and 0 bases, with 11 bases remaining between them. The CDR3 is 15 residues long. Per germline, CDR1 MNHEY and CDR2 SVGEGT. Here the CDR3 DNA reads TGTGCCAGCAGACACCCCCGCGCGAACACCGGGGAGCTGTTTTTT. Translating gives CASRHPRANTGELFF.

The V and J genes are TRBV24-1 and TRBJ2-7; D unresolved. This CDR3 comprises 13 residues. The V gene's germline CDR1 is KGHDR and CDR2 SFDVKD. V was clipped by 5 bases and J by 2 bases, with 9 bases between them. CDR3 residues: CATSGAQTYEQYF. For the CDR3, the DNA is TGTGCCACCAGTGGAGCTCAGACCTACGAGCAGTACTTC.

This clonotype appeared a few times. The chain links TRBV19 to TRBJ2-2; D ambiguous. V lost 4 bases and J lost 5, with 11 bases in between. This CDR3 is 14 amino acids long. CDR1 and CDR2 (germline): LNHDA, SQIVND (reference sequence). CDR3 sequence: CASSTDTLTGELFF. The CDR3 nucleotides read TGTGCCAGTAGTACCGACACCTTAACCGGGGAGCTGTTTTTT.

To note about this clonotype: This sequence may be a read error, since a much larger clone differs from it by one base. DNA of the CDR3: TGTGCCAGGGCAAGCGATGAGCAGTTCTTC. Translated: CARASDEQFF. The rearrangement joins TRBV6-1 to TRBJ2-1; D is undetermined. The CDR3 is made up of 10 amino acids. V dropped 9 bases and J dropped 8 bases, with 8 bases sitting between them. CDR1 is MNHNS and CDR2 is SASEGT in the germline V gene.